This is a list of T cell receptor beta chains from one sample in a study of early T cells in non-severe SARS-CoV-2 infection. One entry per CDR3 protein, called by TCRdb with MiXCR from the 5' RACE reads. The sample has approximately 50,000 distinct CDR3 sequences; about a tenth are singletons. The specimen sequenced was whole blood. The source of these receptors is an adult who was a healthcare worker with PCR-confirmed SARS-CoV-2 infection or an uninfected control (not recorded which). CDR3s include the opening cysteine and the closing phenylalanine or tryptophan. Fields, in order: V gene, clone size, J gene, D gene, CDR3 DNA, CDR3 protein. A D gene is named only where the DNA matches it firmly. Some rows have no size entry. The others give once, few or many, or a class for an expanded clone.

v_call: TRBV7-3
clone_size: -
j_call: TRBJ2-1
d_call: -
cdr3_nt: TGTGCCAGCAGCCCAAGTACGGGAGTATTCGATGAGCAGTTCTTC
cdr3_aa: CASSPSTGVFDEQFF

v_call: TRBV6-5
clone_size: few
j_call: TRBJ1-1
d_call: -
cdr3_nt: TGTGCCAGCAGTTCCCTACAGGTTCTCACTGAAGCTTTCTTT
cdr3_aa: CASSSLQVLTEAFF

v_call: TRBV10-3
clone_size: -
j_call: TRBJ2-5
d_call: -
cdr3_nt: TGTGCCATCAGTGAGTCGATGCTACTCAGCAGGCAGCTACAAGAGACCCAGTACTTC
cdr3_aa: CAISESMLLSRQLQETQYF

v_call: TRBV11-3
clone_size: many
j_call: TRBJ2-3
d_call: -
cdr3_nt: TGTGCCAGCAGCTTCCAGGGTTCCGAGGATACGCAGTATTTT
cdr3_aa: CASSFQGSEDTQYF

v_call: TRBV5-1
clone_size: -
j_call: TRBJ2-3
d_call: -
cdr3_nt: TGCGCCAGCAGCTTGGCGTCTAACACAGATACGCAGTATTTT
cdr3_aa: CASSLASNTDTQYF

v_call: TRBV6-5
clone_size: many
j_call: TRBJ1-2
d_call: TRBD1
cdr3_nt: TGTGCCAGCAATCAAGGGGGCAATGGCTACACCTTC
cdr3_aa: CASNQGGNGYTF

v_call: TRBV19
clone_size: many
j_call: TRBJ2-7
d_call: TRBD2
cdr3_nt: TGTGCCAGTAGTCCCCGGGGTAGCGGGAGGGCCGGCGAGCAGTACTTC
cdr3_aa: CASSPRGSGRAGEQYF

v_call: TRBV5-1
clone_size: few
j_call: TRBJ2-1
d_call: -
cdr3_nt: TGCGCCAGCAGTCTACAGGACAATGAGCAGTTCTTC
cdr3_aa: CASSLQDNEQFF

v_call: TRBV20-1
clone_size: many
j_call: TRBJ2-5
d_call: TRBD1
cdr3_nt: TGCAGTGCACAAAACCGGGACAGTGGAGAGACCCAGTACTTC
cdr3_aa: CSAQNRDSGETQYF

v_call: TRBV3-1
clone_size: few
j_call: TRBJ2-7
d_call: TRBD2
cdr3_nt: TGTGCCAGCAGCCAAGTGACTAGCGTACCCTACGAGCAGTACTTC
cdr3_aa: CASSQVTSVPYEQYF

v_call: TRBV12-3/TRBV12-4
clone_size: many
j_call: TRBJ1-4
d_call: TRBD1
cdr3_nt: TGTGCCAGCAGGCCAGGACAGGGCGGAGAAAAACTGTTTTTT
cdr3_aa: CASRPGQGGEKLFF

v_call: TRBV30
clone_size: many
j_call: TRBJ2-7
d_call: -
cdr3_nt: TGTGCCTGGAGCCGACTCCGGGTCACCTACGAGCAGTACTTC
cdr3_aa: CAWSRLRVTYEQYF

v_call: TRBV6-6
clone_size: -
j_call: TRBJ1-5
d_call: -
cdr3_nt: TGTGCCAGCAGGGATAGCAATCAGCCCCAGCATTTT
cdr3_aa: CASRDSNQPQHF

v_call: TRBV29-1
clone_size: many
j_call: TRBJ1-1
d_call: TRBD1
cdr3_nt: TGCAGCGTGAACAGGGGGGGGACTGAAGCTTTCTTT
cdr3_aa: CSVNRGGTEAFF

v_call: TRBV20-1
clone_size: -
j_call: TRBJ1-2
d_call: -
cdr3_nt: TGCAGTGCTAGAGAAGGGCAGCTTAACTATGGCTACACCTTC
cdr3_aa: CSAREGQLNYGYTF

v_call: TRBV30
clone_size: -
j_call: TRBJ2-3
d_call: TRBD2
cdr3_nt: TGTGCCTGGAGTTCCAGACTAGCGGGACGCACAGATACGCAGTATTTT
cdr3_aa: CAWSSRLAGRTDTQYF

v_call: TRBV13
clone_size: many
j_call: TRBJ2-1
d_call: -
cdr3_nt: TGTGCCAGCAGCTCCCGAGGGGCCCAAAACAATGAGCAGTTCTTC
cdr3_aa: CASSSRGAQNNEQFF

v_call: TRBV27
clone_size: few
j_call: TRBJ1-1
d_call: TRBD1
cdr3_nt: TGTGCCAGCAGTCCGAGACAGGGGACTGAAGCTTTCTTT
cdr3_aa: CASSPRQGTEAFF

v_call: TRBV5-1
clone_size: few
j_call: TRBJ2-1
d_call: TRBD1
cdr3_nt: TGCGCCAGCAGCTTGGCGGCAGGGGGTTCGTCGTACAATGAGCAGTTCTTC
cdr3_aa: CASSLAAGGSSYNEQFF

v_call: TRBV6-1
clone_size: many
j_call: TRBJ1-1
d_call: TRBD1
cdr3_nt: TGTGCCAGCAGTGCCCGGGACAGGGTCTCTGCTTTCTTT
cdr3_aa: CASSARDRVSAFF

v_call: TRBV6-2/TRBV6-3
clone_size: few
j_call: TRBJ1-5
d_call: -
cdr3_nt: TGTGCCAGCAGTTACTCGATACAAGGGACTGGGGCCCAGCATTTT
cdr3_aa: CASSYSIQGTGAQHF

v_call: TRBV5-1
clone_size: -
j_call: TRBJ1-4
d_call: -
cdr3_nt: TGCGCCAGCAGCTCCCGAGGGTCTTCTAATGAAAAACTGTTTTTT
cdr3_aa: CASSSRGSSNEKLFF

v_call: TRBV7-9
clone_size: many
j_call: TRBJ2-5
d_call: TRBD2
cdr3_nt: TGTGCCAGCAGCTTAGGGACAAGTTGGGGACTAGCGGGCGAAAGGGAGACCCAGTACTTC
cdr3_aa: CASSLGTSWGLAGERETQYF

v_call: TRBV10-2
clone_size: many
j_call: TRBJ2-2
d_call: TRBD2
cdr3_nt: TGCGCCAGCAGCCTAGCGGGAGGCCTCTTACACGGGGAGCTGTTTTTT
cdr3_aa: CASSLAGGLLHGELFF

v_call: TRBV4-1
clone_size: -
j_call: TRBJ2-3
d_call: TRBD2
cdr3_nt: TGCGCCAGCAGCTCAGCGGGAGGGGCAGATACGCAGTATTTT
cdr3_aa: CASSSAGGADTQYF

v_call: TRBV7-8
clone_size: many
j_call: TRBJ1-2
d_call: -
cdr3_nt: TGTGCCAGCAGCCAGCTGGGGGGGCTTGGCTATGGCTACACCTTC
cdr3_aa: CASSQLGGLGYGYTF

v_call: TRBV28
clone_size: -
j_call: TRBJ2-2
d_call: TRBD2
cdr3_nt: TGTGCCAGCAGTTCAACGGGAGGATCTCACCGGGAGCTGTTTTTT
cdr3_aa: CASSSTGGSHRELFF

v_call: TRBV29-1
clone_size: few
j_call: TRBJ1-4
d_call: -
cdr3_nt: TGCAGCGCGTTGACATGGGGGGGGCTGGAAGAAAAACTGTTTTTT
cdr3_aa: CSALTWGGLEEKLFF

v_call: TRBV28
clone_size: -
j_call: TRBJ1-1
d_call: TRBD1
cdr3_nt: TGTGCCAGCAGTTTAGGGGACAGACCGAACACTGAAGCTTTCTTT
cdr3_aa: CASSLGDRPNTEAFF

v_call: TRBV11-2
clone_size: many
j_call: TRBJ2-7
d_call: -
cdr3_nt: TGTGCCAGCAGCTTAGGGGAATACGAGCAGTACTTC
cdr3_aa: CASSLGEYEQYF

v_call: TRBV14
clone_size: many
j_call: TRBJ2-1
d_call: -
cdr3_nt: TGTGCCAGCAGCAAAGATCACGGCAGGACCTACAATGAGCAGTTCTTC
cdr3_aa: CASSKDHGRTYNEQFF

v_call: TRBV10-3
clone_size: few
j_call: TRBJ1-2
d_call: TRBD1
cdr3_nt: TGTGCCATCCCGGACAGGGCCTATGGCTACACCTTC
cdr3_aa: CAIPDRAYGYTF

v_call: TRBV18
clone_size: many
j_call: TRBJ2-2
d_call: -
cdr3_nt: TGTGCCAGCTCACCACCTGGGGACACCGGGGAGCTGTTTTTT
cdr3_aa: CASSPPGDTGELFF

v_call: TRBV3-1
clone_size: few
j_call: TRBJ2-3
d_call: -
cdr3_nt: TGTGCCAGCAGCCAAAGGCTCGGGGATACGCAGTATTTT
cdr3_aa: CASSQRLGDTQYF

v_call: TRBV4-3
clone_size: many
j_call: TRBJ2-1
d_call: -
cdr3_nt: TGCGCCAGCAGCCAAGAGAGGATGAGGAATGAGCAGTTCTTC
cdr3_aa: CASSQERMRNEQFF

v_call: TRBV7-6
clone_size: -
j_call: TRBJ2-2
d_call: -
cdr3_nt: TGTGCCAGCAGCTTAGGGGGATTGAACACCGGGGAGCTGTTTTTT
cdr3_aa: CASSLGGLNTGELFF

v_call: TRBV7-9
clone_size: many
j_call: TRBJ2-3
d_call: -
cdr3_nt: TGTGCCAGCAGCGAGACCAGGACAGATACGCAGTATTTT
cdr3_aa: CASSETRTDTQYF

v_call: TRBV25-1
clone_size: medium-sized
j_call: TRBJ1-5
d_call: -
cdr3_nt: TGTGCCAGCAGTGAGTCAGGGAACCAGCCCCAGCATTTT
cdr3_aa: CASSESGNQPQHF

v_call: TRBV19
clone_size: few
j_call: TRBJ2-6
d_call: -
cdr3_nt: TGTGCCAGTAGTATAGAGCGGATCTCTGGGGCCAACGTCCTGACTTTC
cdr3_aa: CASSIERISGANVLTF

v_call: TRBV20-1
clone_size: -
j_call: TRBJ2-5
d_call: -
cdr3_nt: TGCAGTGGGGACAATGTACAAGAGACCCAGTACTTC
cdr3_aa: CSGDNVQETQYF

v_call: TRBV29-1
clone_size: few
j_call: TRBJ1-3
d_call: -
cdr3_nt: TGCAGCGTTCATGACGGGAACTCTGGAAACACCATATATTTT
cdr3_aa: CSVHDGNSGNTIYF

v_call: TRBV6-1
clone_size: many
j_call: TRBJ2-7
d_call: -
cdr3_nt: TGTGCCAGCAGTGAACCTATACAGGCCGACCCGGGGGAGCAGTACTTC
cdr3_aa: CASSEPIQADPGEQYF

v_call: TRBV7-8
clone_size: -
j_call: TRBJ2-3
d_call: -
cdr3_nt: TGTGCCAGCAGCCTCGGGACTCGCACAGATACGCAGTATTTT
cdr3_aa: CASSLGTRTDTQYF